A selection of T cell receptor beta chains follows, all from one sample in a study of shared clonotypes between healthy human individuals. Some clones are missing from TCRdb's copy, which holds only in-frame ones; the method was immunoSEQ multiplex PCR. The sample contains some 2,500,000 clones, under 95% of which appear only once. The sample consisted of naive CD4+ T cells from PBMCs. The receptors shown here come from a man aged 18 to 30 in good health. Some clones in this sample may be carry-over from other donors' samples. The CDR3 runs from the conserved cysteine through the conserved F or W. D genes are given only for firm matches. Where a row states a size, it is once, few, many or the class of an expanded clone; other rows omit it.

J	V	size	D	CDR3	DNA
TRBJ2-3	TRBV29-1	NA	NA	CSVEGARGLDTQYF	TGCAGCGTTGAAGGGGCCAGGGGACTAGATACGCAGTATTTT
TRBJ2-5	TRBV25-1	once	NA	CASSALGAGAALETQYF	TGTGCCAGCAGTGCCCTTGGGGCAGGGGCCGCTTTAGAGACCCAGTACTTC
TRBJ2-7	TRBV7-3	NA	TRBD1	CASSLQTGAPYEQYF	TGTGCCAGCAGCTTACAAACAGGGGCTCCCTACGAGCAGTACTTC
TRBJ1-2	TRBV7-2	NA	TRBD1	CASSLAATGSDYGYTF	TGTGCCAGCAGCTTAGCGGCGACAGGGTCTGACTATGGCTACACCTTC
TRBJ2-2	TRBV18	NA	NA	CASSTGQTNTGELFF	TGTGCCAGCTCAACAGGACAGACAAACACCGGGGAGCTGTTTTTT
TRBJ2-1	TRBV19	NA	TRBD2	CASSGPSGRWNEQFF	TGTGCCAGTAGTGGGCCTAGCGGGAGGTGGAATGAGCAGTTCTTC
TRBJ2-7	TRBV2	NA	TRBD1	CASSEWGQGRSEQYF	TGTGCCAGCAGTGAATGGGGACAGGGCCGGAGCGAGCAGTACTTC
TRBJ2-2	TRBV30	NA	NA	CAWRRVSNTGELFF	TGTGCCTGGAGACGGGTTTCGAACACCGGGGAGCTGTTTTTT
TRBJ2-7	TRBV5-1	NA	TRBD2	CASSEASGSSYEQYF	TGCGCCAGCAGCGAGGCTAGCGGGAGCTCCTACGAGCAGTACTTC
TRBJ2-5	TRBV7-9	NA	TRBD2	CTSSPIAGGETQYF	TGTACCAGCAGCCCGATAGCGGGAGGCGAGACCCAGTACTTC
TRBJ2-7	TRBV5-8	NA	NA	CASSLNYEQYF	TGTGCCAGCAGCTTGAACTACGAGCAGTACTTC
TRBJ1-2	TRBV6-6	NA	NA	CASTVGTSSSGYTF	TGTGCCAGCACCGTAGGGACGTCCTCGAGCGGCTACACCTTC
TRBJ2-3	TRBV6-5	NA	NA	CASIPQGLDTQYF	TGTGCCAGCATCCCCCAGGGTTTAGATACGCAGTATTTT
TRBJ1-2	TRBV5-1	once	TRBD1	CASSPGTGIFYGYTF	TGCGCCAGCAGCCCCGGGACAGGAATATTCTATGGCTACACCTTC
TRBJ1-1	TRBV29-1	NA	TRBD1	CSVDFTGTGREAFF	TGCAGCGTTGATTTTACAGGGACAGGGAGGGAAGCTTTCTTT
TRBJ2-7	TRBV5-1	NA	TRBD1	CASTRDREAEQYF	TGCGCCAGCACCAGGGACAGGGAAGCCGAGCAGTACTTC
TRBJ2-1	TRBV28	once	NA	CASSLIGEQFF	TGTGCCAGCAGTTTAATTGGTGAGCAGTTCTTC
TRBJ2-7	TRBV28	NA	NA	CASSLLRVKAYEQYF	TGTGCCAGCAGTTTACTTAGGGTAAAGGCCTACGAGCAGTACTTC
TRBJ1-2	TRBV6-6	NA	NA	CAGRDGSYGYTF	TGTGCCGGCAGGGATGGGTCGTATGGCTACACCTTC
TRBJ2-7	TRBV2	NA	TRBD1	CASSATGGFSYEQYF	TGTGCCAGCAGCGCTACAGGGGGCTTTTCCTACGAGCAGTACTTC
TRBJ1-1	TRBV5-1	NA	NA	CASSSVLQGNTEAFF	TGCGCCAGCAGCTCCGTATTACAGGGGAACACTGAAGCTTTCTTT
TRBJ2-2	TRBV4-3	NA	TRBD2	CASSHLIAGVPGELFF	TGCGCCAGCAGCCACTTAATAGCGGGAGTTCCCGGGGAGCTGTTTTTT
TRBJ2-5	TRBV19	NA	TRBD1	CASSIRTGQQETQYF	TGTGCCAGTAGTATACGGACAGGACAACAAGAGACCCAGTACTTC
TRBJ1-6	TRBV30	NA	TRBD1	CAWGQGMNSPLHF	TGTGCCTGGGGACAGGGGATGAATTCACCCCTCCACTTT
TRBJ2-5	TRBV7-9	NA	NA	CASSLAVGGGETQYF	TGTGCCAGCAGCTTAGCCGTCGGGGGTGGGGAGACCCAGTACTTC
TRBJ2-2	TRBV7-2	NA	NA	CASSFFPGNTGELFF	TGTGCCAGCAGCTTTTTTCCGGGGAACACCGGGGAGCTGTTTTTT
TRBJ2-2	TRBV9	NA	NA	CASSVDPPGLNTGELFF	TGTGCCAGCAGCGTAGATCCCCCAGGTCTGAACACCGGGGAGCTGTTTTTT
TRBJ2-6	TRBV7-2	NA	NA	CASSFSQTGANVLTF	TGTGCCAGCAGCTTTTCTCAGACCGGGGCCAACGTCCTGACTTTC